Shown below are 5 T cell receptor beta chains from a single sample sequenced in a study of blood T cell repertoires in COVID-19. Assay: immunoSEQ multiplex PCR; the TCRdb copy retains only in-frame clones and omits some. The sample shows about 290,000 clones, roughly 88% of them seen only once. The sample comprised peripheral blood. Receptors were obtained from a woman in her twenties or thirties with active or convalescent COVID-19.

This clone was seen a handful of times. DNA for the CDR3: TGCGCCAGCAGCCAAGATAGACAGGGGGCAGGTGGCTACACCTTC. This translates into CASSQDRQGAGGYTF. The chain links TRBV4-3 to TRBJ1-2; 10 positions agree with TRBD1. Germline-derived CDR1 and CDR2 are LGHNA and YSLEER. V gave up 0 bases and J gave up 7 bases; unmatched junction bases: 5. This CDR3 contains 15 residues.

This clone was recorded only once. The chain combines TRBV3-1 (or the pseudogene TRBV3-2) with TRBJ2-1; 9 bases match TRBD2. This CDR3 region has 15 residues. Germline V lookup: CDR1 LGHDT, CDR2 YNNKEL (reference sequence). The J segment lost 7 bases and the V segment lost 4 bases, leaving 8 bases of the junction unmatched. This CDR3 reads CASSPTAGGFNEQFF. For the CDR3, the DNA is TGTGCCAGCAGCCCAACAGCGGGGGGTTTTAATGAGCAGTTCTTC.

Written as DNA, the CDR3 is TGTGCCAGCAGTTCTCCCCGTGGGACAGGGGTAGGTGAGCAGTTCTTC. Translated: CASSSPRGTGVGEQFF. This sequence joins TRBV6-5 and TRBJ2-1, with 10 bases that match TRBD1. The CDR3 contains 16 residues. Per germline, CDR1 MNHEY and CDR2 SVGAGI. The trim removed 4 bases at V and 9 bases at J, leaving 12 bases unmatched.

The chain is built from TRBV28 and TRBJ2-2, with 12 nucleotides matching TRBD2. Germline-derived CDR1 and CDR2 are MDHEN and SYDVKM. Trimming took 4 bases from V and 8 from J; bases not matched to a gene: 11. The CDR3 contains 17 residues. CDR3 DNA: TGTGCCAGCAGTTCGCCCAGGACTAGCGGGGTTACTGGGGAGCTGTTTTTT. Its translation is CASSSPRTSGVTGELFF.

The J gene is TRBJ1-4, the V gene TRBV5-1, with unresolved D. The CDR3 spans 16 residues. The germline V and J ends were trimmed by 0 bases and 8 bases, with 17 bases remaining between them. The germline CDR1 and CDR2 sequences are SGHRS and YFSETQ. This chain's CDR3 is CASSLGIILKEEKLFF. The CDR3 bases are TGCGCCAGCAGCTTGGGTATCATCCTGAAGGAGGAAAAACTGTTTTTT.